This T cell receptor (beta chain) was captured by sequencing in a study of OX40 agonist ivuxolimab in advanced cancers. Study at large: Prior checkpoint blockade (anti-PD-1, anti-PD-L1 or anti-CTLA-4) was permitted; approximately 40% had it. Partial responses occurred in three patients (one hepatocellular carcinoma, two cutaneous melanoma). Study-level findings and limits: Expanded clones tended on average to be more numerous among CD8+ T cells than CD4+.

Comments on this clone: Its antigen is as yet unknown.

This CDR3 contains 13 residues. V lost 5 bases and J 8 bases, leaving 16 bases between the germline ends. CDR1 and CDR2 from the germline V gene are LNHDA and SQIVND (reference sequence). The table came from immunoSEQ multiplex PCR; TCRdb's copy has only in-frame clones and leaves some out. The sample shows just over 95,000 clones, 90% of them seen only once. J is TRBJ2-7 and V is TRBV19; unclear D gene. Material: CD4+ or CD8+ T cells sorted from blood, obtained in a trial of the OX40 agonist ivuxolimab. The TCR was taken from an adult with an advanced solid tumor such as melanoma, head and neck, liver or kidney cancer. CDR3 residues: CASSPSALYQQYF. The CDR3 DNA is TGTGCCAGTAGTCCGTCGGCCCTTTACCAGCAGTACTTC.